The rows below give T cell receptor beta chains drawn from one sample of a study of T cell repertoires in cytomegalovirus infection. TCRdb reanalysed the reads using MiXCR and keeps one entry per CDR3 protein. This sample yields 600,000 to 700,000 distinct CDR3 sequences, of which roughly 30% are seen a single time; 18% belongs to the top ten. Their target antigens are unknown. The material sequenced was cultured PBMCs, taken from culture after CMV antigen stimulation. The source of these receptors is a human donor in good health (CMV status not recorded). Some clones in this sample may be carry-over from other donors' samples. Each CDR3 is given with its conserved first and last residue. The D gene is left open where the match is weak. Clone size is not always given. Where it is, it says once, few, many or a class for expanded clones.

cdr3_length	j_call	clone_size	d_call	v_call	cdr3_nt	cdr3_aa
16	TRBJ2-3	.	TRBD2	TRBV5-4	TGTGCCAGCAGCTGGACTAGCGGGGGGGCTACGGATACGCAGTATTTT	CASSWTSGGATDTQYF
13	TRBJ2-1	many	.	TRBV7-2	TGTGCCAGCAGCTTAGCTGGCCCCGGCCGGCTGTTCTTC	CASSLAGPGRLFF
18	TRBJ1-2	many	TRBD1	TRBV7-2	TGTGCCAGCAGCCCCCGGGACAGGGGGCGAACCGCTAACTATGGCTACACCTTC	CASSPRDRGRTANYGYTF
19	TRBJ2-6	many	TRBD1	TRBV7-8	TGTGCCAGCAGCTTAGCGCCAGGGGGAGCCTCCTCTGGGGCCAACGTCCTGACTTTC	CASSLAPGGASSGANVLTF
14	TRBJ1-5	.	.	TRBV6-5	TGTGCCAGCAGTGAACAGGGATGGTGGCAGCCCCAGCATTTT	CASSEQGWWQPQHF
13	TRBJ1-1	few	.	TRBV7-2	TGTGCCAGCAGCTTAGTCATAGGCCCTGAAGCTTTCTTT	CASSLVIGPEAFF
17	TRBJ2-3	.	TRBD2	TRBV5-1	TGCGCCAGCAGCCCAAGGACTAGCGGCCTTAGCACAGATACGCAGTATTTT	CASSPRTSGLSTDTQYF
13	TRBJ2-7	few	TRBD1	TRBV6-1	TGTGCCAGCAGTGACGGACAGGGGGTATCGCAGTACTTC	CASSDGQGVSQYF
14	TRBJ1-1	many	.	TRBV7-2	TGTGCCAGCAGCTTATCAGGGCGGAACACTGAAGCTTTCTTT	CASSLSGRNTEAFF
15	TRBJ1-1	.	.	TRBV7-9	TGTGCCAGCAGCTTAGCACTATACGAACACACTGAAGCTTTCTTT	CASSLALYEHTEAFF
19	TRBJ1-3	.	TRBD1	TRBV11-2	TGTGCCAGCAGTATAAACGGCGGGACAGGGCGATTCTCTGGAAACACCATATATTTT	CASSINGGTGRFSGNTIYF
13	TRBJ2-1	.	.	TRBV12-3/TRBV12-4	TGTGCCAGCAGCACTCAGACCGGGACTGAGCAGTTCTTC	CASSTQTGTEQFF
15	TRBJ1-4	.	.	TRBV6-6	TGTGCCAGCAGCCTTAACGGGGCCGGTGGCGAAAAACTGTTTTTT	CASSLNGAGGEKLFF
16	TRBJ2-7	.	TRBD1	TRBV7-2	TGTGCCAGCAGAGAGACAGGGGGCGCCTTCAAGTACGAGCAGTACTTC	CASRETGGAFKYEQYF
15	TRBJ2-1	few	TRBD1	TRBV19	TGTGCCAGTAGCTCCGCGGGACAGGGCTACAATGAGCAGTTCTTC	CASSSAGQGYNEQFF
16	TRBJ2-3	.	.	TRBV6-5	TGTGCCAGCAGCCGAGCCCCAGGTACTAGCACAGATACGCAGTATTTT	CASSRAPGTSTDTQYF
11	TRBJ2-7	.	TRBD1	TRBV6-5	TGTGCCAGCACCCAGGGGGCGGTGGAGTACTTC	CASTQGAVEYF
13	TRBJ2-5	many	.	TRBV7-2	TGTGCCAGTACGACCGGGCGTCAAGAGACCCAGTACTTC	CASTTGRQETQYF
15	TRBJ1-1	few	.	TRBV5-4	TGTGCCAGCAGCTTGCGTGTGGGCCCGAACACTGAAGCTTTCTTT	CASSLRVGPNTEAFF
11	TRBJ1-4	few	.	TRBV7-9	TGTGCCACCGGGGTTGTAGGAAAACTGTTTTTT	CATGVVGKLFF
13	TRBJ1-2	.	TRBD1	TRBV28	TGTGCCAGCGGGAGGGGGCTGAACTATGGCTACACCTTC	CASGRGLNYGYTF
14	TRBJ2-7	.	TRBD2	TRBV7-6	TGTGCCAGCAGCTTAAATAGCGGGGGCGGAGAGCAGTACTTC	CASSLNSGGGEQYF
15	TRBJ2-1	.	TRBD2	TRBV10-3	TGTGCCATCAGGAGTCAGCGGGAGGGCCAGGTTGAGCAGTTCTTC	CAIRSQREGQVEQFF
16	TRBJ2-1	many	TRBD2	TRBV7-8	TGTGCCAGCAGTCCCCGACTAGCGGGGACATACAATGAGCAGTTCTTC	CASSPRLAGTYNEQFF
13	TRBJ2-2	once	.	TRBV20-1	TGCAGTGCTAGGGACAGCCGGACCGGGGAGCTGTTTTTT	CSARDSRTGELFF
15	TRBJ1-4	few	TRBD1	TRBV5-6	TGTGCCAGCAGCTTGGTGGCAGGGGGCGGCGAAAAACTGTTTTTT	CASSLVAGGGEKLFF
16	TRBJ2-6	.	.	TRBV5-1	TGCGCCAGCAGCCACCCGGACGGAATTGGGGCCAACGTCCTGACTTTC	CASSHPDGIGANVLTF
15	TRBJ1-1	.	.	TRBV7-9	TGTGCCAGCAGCTTAATAAATCAGGGAGACACTGAAGCTTTCTTT	CASSLINQGDTEAFF
12	TRBJ2-5	.	TRBD2	TRBV28	TGTGCCAGCAACGCGGGGGGAGAGACCCAGTACTTC	CASNAGGETQYF
12	TRBJ1-1	.	.	TRBV3-1	TGTGCCAGCAGCCACCGGAACACTGAAGCTTTCTTT	CASSHRNTEAFF
14	TRBJ1-2	.	.	TRBV10-3	TGTGCCATCAGTGAGGACCAGGGACACTATGGCTACACCTTC	CAISEDQGHYGYTF
15	TRBJ1-2	.	.	TRBV20-1	TGCAGTGCTAGAACCCCCCAGGGCTCGGTGGGTGGCTACACCTTC	CSARTPQGSVGGYTF
11	TRBJ1-4	few	.	TRBV7-9	TGTGCCAGCAGCCAATCTGAAAAACTGTTTTTT	CASSQSEKLFF
14	TRBJ2-5	few	.	TRBV12-3/TRBV12-4	TGTGCCAGCAGTTCAAGACGGATTAAAGAGACCCAGTACTTC	CASSSRRIKETQYF
13	TRBJ1-1	.	.	TRBV25-1	TGTGCCAGCAGTCGTAAGGGGCCAACTGAAGCTTTCTTT	CASSRKGPTEAFF
15	TRBJ1-2	.	.	TRBV6-1	TGTGCCAGCAGTGGTTCACCGGAGAGTCACTATGGCTACACCTTC	CASSGSPESHYGYTF
14	TRBJ2-1	few	.	TRBV7-9	TGTGCCAGCAGCTTAGAAGCAGGGAACAGGGAGCAGTTCTTC	CASSLEAGNREQFF
17	TRBJ2-7	few	.	TRBV4-1	TGCGCCAGCAGCCCATCGCATACCACCGGGGCGCCCTACGAGCAGTACTTC	CASSPSHTTGAPYEQYF
15	TRBJ2-3	.	TRBD2	TRBV6-2/TRBV6-3	TGTGCCAGCAGTTTCCCCGGGACTAGCGGGAGCTCGCAGTATTTT	CASSFPGTSGSSQYF
16	TRBJ2-7	many	TRBD2	TRBV7-2	TGTGCCAGCAGCCAGGGATCGACTAGCGGGAGTTACGAGCAGTACTTC	CASSQGSTSGSYEQYF
15	TRBJ1-6	.	TRBD1	TRBV27	TGTGCCAGCAGTAACAGGGGGCTAGGGAATTCACCCCTCCACTTT	CASSNRGLGNSPLHF
15	TRBJ2-3	.	.	TRBV4-1	TGCGCCAGCAGCCCGGCAGTTACTAGCACAGATACGCAGTATTTT	CASSPAVTSTDTQYF
14	TRBJ2-3	few	.	TRBV12-5	TGTGCTAGTGGTGAACAGGGCCGCGGAGATACGCAGTATTTT	CASGEQGRGDTQYF
15	TRBJ1-2	.	TRBD1	TRBV25-1	TGTGCCAGCAGTACTGACAGGGACTTTGGCTATGGCTACACCTTC	CASSTDRDFGYGYTF
14	TRBJ1-6	once	.	TRBV12-3/TRBV12-4	TGTGCCAGCACTTTAGTCTCCTATAATTCACCCCTCCACTTT	CASTLVSYNSPLHF
22	TRBJ2-3	.	.	TRBV20-1	TGCAGTGCTAGAGATTCACGGGGTGTAGCGAGCGGAGGTCCGGTAATTACAGATACGCAGTATTTT	CSARDSRGVASGGPVITDTQYF
16	TRBJ2-1	.	.	TRBV15	TGTGCCACCAGCACTCCTCGGGGTCAACTTTACAATGAGCAGTTCTTC	CATSTPRGQLYNEQFF
14	TRBJ2-5	.	TRBD2	TRBV7-2	TGTGCCAGCAGCTTAGGCGGGAGGGCCAGGACCCAGTACTTC	CASSLGGRARTQYF